The 19 T cell receptor beta chains below were found in one sample sequenced in a study of blood T cell repertoires in COVID-19. Assay: immunoSEQ multiplex PCR; the TCRdb copy retains only in-frame clones and omits some. Of just over 650,000 clones in the sample, 85% to 90% were seen once. The specimen sequenced was peripheral blood. These receptors all come from a woman under 30 with acute or convalescent COVID-19.

The chain couples TRBV7-9 to TRBJ2-5; the D is unclear. Germline V lookup: CDR1 SEHNR, CDR2 FQNEAQ (reference sequence). Trimming cost V 4 bases and J 2 bases, with 2 bases left between them. This CDR3 is built from 11 residues. CDR3 region: CASSSQETQYF. Here the CDR3 DNA reads TGTGCCAGCAGCTCACAAGAGACCCAGTACTTC.

The rearrangement uses TRBV6-5 and TRBJ1-2, with 7 bases fitting TRBD1. The V gene end was trimmed by 6 bases and the J gene end by 1 base; junction bases not matched to a gene: 8. Germline-derived CDR1 and CDR2 are MNHEY and SVGAGI. This CDR3 has 15 amino acids. The CDR3 nucleotides read TGTGCCAGCAGCCGCCGGGACAGCCTTAACTATGGCTACACCTTC. Translation gives CASSRRDSLNYGYTF.

V usage is TRBV6-4 and J usage is TRBJ2-3; 9 nucleotides line up with TRBD2. Germline values: CDR1 MRHNA, CDR2 SNTAGT. This CDR3 comprises 16 residues. With 3 bases clipped from V and 5 bases from J, the junction kept 9 bases outside the gene matches. CDR3 DNA: TGTGCCAGCAGTGAATCTCCCGCGGGGGGGCAAGATACGCAGTATTTT. Amino acids: CASSESPAGGQDTQYF.

The chain joins TRBV30 to TRBJ1-1, with 7 bases matching TRBD1. There are 13 residues in the CDR3. The V gene end was trimmed by 0 bases and the J gene end by 10 bases; junction bases not matched to a gene: 8. CDR1 is GTSNPN, CDR2 SVGIG, per germline (reference sequence). DNA for the CDR3: TGTGCCTGGAGTGTACTACCGACAGGGCGAGCTTTCTTT. Its protein is CAWSVLPTGRAFF. The complete variable domain, with remaining parts taken from reference TRBV30 and TRBJ1-1, reads SQTIHQWPATLVQPVGSPLSLECTVEGTSNPNLYWYRQAAGRGLQLLFYSVGIGQISSEVPQNLSASRPQDRQFILSSKKLLLSDSGFYLCAWSVLPTGRAFFGQGTRLTVV.

Concerning this clone: Other DNA sequences of this sample code for an identical CDR3. This chain uses TRBV5-1 with TRBJ2-1; D not resolved. With 0 bases removed from V and 6 bases from J, the gap between germline ends came to 4 bases. The CDR3 length is 12 residues. In germline, CDR1 is SGHRS, CDR2 YFSETQ. The CDR3: CASSLVSNEQFF. DNA of the CDR3: TGCGCCAGCAGCTTGGTCAGCAATGAGCAGTTCTTC.

V is TRBV5-4 and J is TRBJ2-1; 11 nucleotides agree with TRBD2. Trimming took 4 bases from V and 2 from J; bases not matched to a gene: 5. This CDR3 is built from 16 residues. The germline gives CDR1 SGHNT, CDR2 YYREEE (reference sequence). DNA for the CDR3: TGTGCCAGCAGCCGGGAGGGACTAGCGGCCTACAATGAGCAGTTCTTC. Protein sequence: CASSREGLAAYNEQFF. Combining the CDR3 with reference TRBV5-4 and TRBJ2-1 gives the whole variable domain ETGVTQSPTHLIKTRGQQVTLRCSSQSGHNTVSWYQQALGQGPQFIFQYYREEENGRGNFPPRFSGLQFPNYSSELNVNALELDDSALYLCASSREGLAAYNEQFFGPGTRLTVL.

The chain is built from TRBV6-5 and TRBJ1-4, with 8 positions matching TRBD1. The V and J ends lost 6 bases and 8 bases, in that order; junction bases with no gene match: 2. CDR1 MNHEY and CDR2 SVGAGI come from the germline V gene. This CDR3 has 12 residues. This CDR3 is CASRRQGEKLFF. In DNA form, the CDR3 reads TGTGCCAGCAGACGACAGGGGGAAAAACTGTTTTTT.

The rearrangement joins TRBV27 to TRBJ2-3, with TRBD1 matching 8 bases. This CDR3 is built from 16 residues. V lost 3 bases, J lost 3 bases, and 8 bases stayed unmatched. The germline CDR1 and CDR2 sequences are MNHEY and SMNVEV (reference sequence). CDR3 residues: CASSLRTGFRTDTQYF. The DNA of the CDR3 is TGTGCCAGCAGTTTGAGGACAGGGTTTCGTACAGATACGCAGTATTTT.

This sequence joins TRBV9 and TRBJ2-1; D remains ambiguous. V dropped 3 bases and J dropped 15 bases, with 25 bases sitting between them. CDR1 is SGDLS, CDR2 YYNGEE, per germline. The CDR3 has 15 amino acids. CDR3 loop: CASSAPIYSASIMFF. The CDR3 DNA follows: TGTGCCAGCAGCGCCCCAATTTACAGTGCCTCTATTATGTTCTTC.

The CDR3 here is CASSSVLSSGNTIYF. As DNA, the CDR3 is TGTGCCAGTAGTAGTGTTTTGAGCTCTGGAAACACCATATATTTT. The chain combines TRBV19 with TRBJ1-3; D gene uncertain. V lost 4 bases and J lost 0, with 10 bases in between. In germline, CDR1 is LNHDA, CDR2 SQIVND (reference sequence). The CDR3 runs 15 residues.

The chain links TRBV3-1 (or the pseudogene TRBV3-2) to TRBJ2-6; D perhaps matches TRBD1 (6 bases). This CDR3 region has 19 residues. Germline V lookup: CDR1 LGHDT, CDR2 YNNKEL (reference sequence). The V gene lost 0 bases and the J gene lost 0 bases, with 15 bases spanning the gap. CDR3 region: CASSQDSGTLLSGANVLTF. CDR3 nucleotides: TGTGCCAGCAGCCAAGATTCCGGGACACTACTCTCTGGGGCCAACGTCCTGACTTTC.

Remarks on this clone: One end of the junction fails to match germline, which may point to a read error. The chain couples TRBV19 to TRBJ2-3, with D maybe TRBD1 (5 bases). This CDR3 spans 15 amino acids. CDR1 is LNHDA and CDR2 is SQIVND in the germline V gene (reference sequence). The CDR3 DNA sequence: TGTGCCAGTAGTATCTGGCAGACAAACACAGGTACGCAGTATTTT. This gives the protein CASSIWQTNTGTQYF.

This rearrangement joins TRBV6-5 to TRBJ2-5; 7 bases match TRBD2. Per germline, CDR1 MNHEY and CDR2 SVGAGI. V lost 0 bases, J lost 2 bases, and 3 bases stayed unmatched. The CDR3 is 15 residues long. The CDR3 bases are TGTGCCAGCAGTTACTCTGGGGGGGTTCAAGAGACCCAGTACTTC. Translating it yields CASSYSGGVQETQYF.

The sample holds a few counts of this clone. The chain carries TRBV6-5 and TRBJ1-2, with 8 bases that match TRBD1. This CDR3 region has 15 residues. The V and J ends lost 4 bases and 2 bases, in that order; junction bases with no gene match: 6. From germline, CDR1 is MNHEY and CDR2 SVGAGI. The CDR3: CASSFGQGGNYGYTF. The CDR3, as DNA: TGTGCCAGCAGTTTTGGACAGGGAGGAAACTATGGCTACACCTTC.

This clone was seen a handful of times. The chain carries TRBV14 and TRBJ1-1; D possibly corresponds to TRBD1 (5 bases). The CDR3 is 16 amino acids. Germline values: CDR1 SGHDN, CDR2 FVKESK. Deletions cut 2 bases from V and 7 bases from J, with 20 bases between. The CDR3 loop is CASSQRFGGTLSEAFF. CDR3 sequence (DNA): TGTGCCAGCAGCCAACGGTTTGGGGGGACCCTTAGTGAAGCTTTCTTT.

This clone was counted only a few times. This chain uses TRBV14 with TRBJ1-6, with unresolved D. Germline CDR1 SGHDN, CDR2 FVKESK. This CDR3 is 15 amino acids long. V was pared by 0 bases and J by 3 bases, with 6 bases between. This CDR3 reads CASSQDRSYNSPLHF. The CDR3 coding sequence is TGTGCCAGCAGCCAAGATCGCAGCTATAATTCACCCCTCCACTTT.

This clone was recorded only once. This chain links TRBV7-8 with TRBJ1-1; 9 bases map to TRBD1. Germline V gene data show CDR1 as SGHVS and CDR2 as FQNEAQ. V was pared by 6 bases and J by 0 bases, with 17 bases of the junction left unmatched. This CDR3 has 19 amino acids. Here the CDR3 reads CASRPGQGQLVVLNTEAFF. CDR3 sequence (DNA): TGTGCCAGCAGACCGGGACAGGGCCAACTTGTAGTTCTGAACACTGAAGCTTTCTTT.

CDR3 loop: CASTPMRQGFTEAFF. The CDR3 bases are TGTGCCAGCACCCCAATGAGACAGGGGTTCACTGAAGCTTTCTTT. The rearrangement joins TRBV7-2 to TRBJ1-1; TRBD1 agrees at 8 bases. The ends lost 7 bases at V and 4 bases at J; junction bases unmatched: 11. CDR1 and CDR2 from the germline V gene are SGHTA and FQGNSA. CDR3 size: 15 residues.

The chain uses TRBV18 and TRBJ1-6; D not resolved. Trimming took off 3 bases at V and 5 bases at J, with 11 bases between the two ends. The CDR3 contains 15 residues. Germline V lookup: CDR1 KGHSH, CDR2 LQKENI. The CDR3 spells CASSPSRGNNSPLHF. DNA of the CDR3: TGTGCCAGCTCACCTTCCCGGGGTAATAATTCACCCCTCCACTTT. The complete variable domain, with remaining parts taken from reference TRBV18 and TRBJ1-6, reads NAGVMQNPRHLVRRRGQEARLRCSPMKGHSHVYWYRQLPEEGLKFMVYLQKENIIDESGMPKERFSAEFPKEGPSILRIQQVVRGDSAAYFCASSPSRGNNSPLHFGNGTRLTVT.